What follows is one TCR beta chain and its context. No antigen is known for it. These data belong to a study of long-term antiretroviral therapy in people with HIV. Study-level results: Within the repertoire, clones expanded before ART were dominant at all time points. Blood, drawn from 2004 to 2017, may reflect older ART regimens. An increase in diversity followed ART, yet levels stayed below transplant donor controls.

The assay used was immunoSEQ (version v3.0), run at survey level. Generated by immunoSEQ multiplex PCR, the TCRdb table keeps only in-frame clones and is missing some. There are some 28,000 clones in the sample; 75% to 85% occur only once, and roughly 7% lies in the top ten. Specimens carried roughly 0.95-11 million cryopreserved PBMC before DNA extraction. The germline V gene has CDR1 SQVTM and CDR2 ANQGSEA. CDR3 length: 14 residues. Trimming pared 8 bases from V and 0 bases from J, leaving 16 bases between. This specimen consisted of unsorted PBMCs, obtained 0.3 years after starting antiretroviral therapy. The sequence derives from a man aged 35-49 years with HIV. The chain recombines TRBV29-1 with TRBJ2-5; a weak D match, TRBD1 (6 bases). The CDR3 loop reads CSLLATGHQETQYF. As DNA, the CDR3 is TGCAGCCTCCTTGCTACAGGGCACCAAGAGACCCAGTACTTC.